This T cell receptor (beta chain) was sequenced during a study of response to subunit inactivated influenza vaccine. The germline V and J ends were trimmed by 4 bases and 3 bases, with 9 bases remaining between them. The V gene's germline CDR1 is SGHDN and CDR2 FVKESK. The CDR3 length is 13 residues. TCRdb called the RT-PCR reads again in MiXCR, with one record for every CDR3 protein. The sample yields hundreds of thousands of distinct CDR3 sequences, approximately 14% seen once. Study-wide findings and caveats: Few additional T cells are recruited per seasonal influenza vaccination, authors suggested.

This clonotype showed up just a few times. Antigen unknown. Material: PBMCs from blood, obtained approximately 13 days after vaccination. J is TRBJ2-5 and V is TRBV14; a weak D match, TRBD1 (5 bases). This TCR was sampled from a man aged 50 to 60 who received an inactivated influenza vaccine. The DNA of the CDR3 is TGTGCCAGCAGCCCTCCAGGGAAAGAGACCCAGTACTTC. Translated, it gives CASSPPGKETQYF.